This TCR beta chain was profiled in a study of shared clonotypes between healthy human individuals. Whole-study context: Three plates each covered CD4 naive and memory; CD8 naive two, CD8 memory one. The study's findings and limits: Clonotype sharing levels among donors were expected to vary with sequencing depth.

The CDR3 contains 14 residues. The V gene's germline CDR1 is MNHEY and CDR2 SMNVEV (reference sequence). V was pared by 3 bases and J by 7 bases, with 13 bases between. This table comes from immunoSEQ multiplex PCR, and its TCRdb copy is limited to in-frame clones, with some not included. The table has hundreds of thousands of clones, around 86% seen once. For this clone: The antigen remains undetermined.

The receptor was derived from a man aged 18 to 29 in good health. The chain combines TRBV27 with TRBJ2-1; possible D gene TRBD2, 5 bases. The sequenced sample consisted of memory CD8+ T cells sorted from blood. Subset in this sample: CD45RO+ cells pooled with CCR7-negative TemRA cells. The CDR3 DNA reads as TGTGCCAGCAGTTTTGGGAGTTACTCGAATGAGCAGTTCTTC. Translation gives CASSFGSYSNEQFF.